This is a list of T cell receptor beta chains from one sample in a study of technical replicates of blood from a few donors. The method was immunoSEQ multiplex PCR; TCRdb's version includes in-frame clones alone and lacks a portion of them. The table shows some 85,000 clones, with about 96% occurring only once. What was sequenced was T cells isolated from PBMCs. The origin of the receptors is a human donor in good health. The CDR3 runs from the conserved cysteine through the conserved F or W. Fields, in order: CDR3 protein, CDR3 DNA, D gene, clone size, J gene, V gene. A D gene is named only where the DNA matches it firmly. Where a row states a size, it is once, few, many or the class of an expanded clone; other rows omit it.

CDR3aa: CASSVSGTGEQYF; CDR3nt: TGTGCCAGCAGCGTAAGCGGGACCGGAGAGCAGTACTTC; d_gene: TRBD2; abundance: once; j_gene: TRBJ2-7; v_gene: TRBV9
CDR3aa: CASSLAGTGRAFF; CDR3nt: TGTGCCAGCAGTCTCGCCGGGACAGGGCGGGCTTTCTTT; d_gene: TRBD1; abundance: few; j_gene: TRBJ1-1; v_gene: TRBV2
CDR3aa: CASFGTAVGEQYF; CDR3nt: TGTGCCAGCTTCGGGACAGCGGTGGGCGAGCAGTACTTC; d_gene: TRBD1; abundance: -; j_gene: TRBJ2-7; v_gene: TRBV18
CDR3aa: CASSQDSYGNTIYF; CDR3nt: TGTGCCAGCAGCCAAGACAGTTATGGAAACACCATATATTTT; d_gene: -; abundance: -; j_gene: TRBJ1-3; v_gene: TRBV6-6
CDR3aa: CASSLSEYGYTF; CDR3nt: TGTGCCAGCAGCTTGTCGGAGTATGGCTACACCTTC; d_gene: -; abundance: many; j_gene: TRBJ1-2; v_gene: TRBV5-4
CDR3aa: CASGLLGFQPQHF; CDR3nt: TGTGCCAGCGGACTCCTGGGGTTTCAGCCCCAGCATTTT; d_gene: -; abundance: -; j_gene: TRBJ1-5; v_gene: TRBV5-8
CDR3aa: CASSLGPNIIQETQYF; CDR3nt: TGTGCCAGCAGCTTGGGGCCAAATATTATTCAAGAGACCCAGTACTTC; d_gene: -; abundance: once; j_gene: TRBJ2-5; v_gene: TRBV5-5
CDR3aa: CASSEAMKHYEQYF; CDR3nt: TGTGCCAGCAGTGAAGCCATGAAGCACTACGAGCAGTACTTC; d_gene: -; abundance: -; j_gene: TRBJ2-7; v_gene: TRBV6-1
CDR3aa: CASSIGQDNQPQHF; CDR3nt: TGTGCCAGCAGCATCGGACAAGACAATCAGCCCCAGCATTTT; d_gene: -; abundance: -; j_gene: TRBJ1-5; v_gene: TRBV5-6
CDR3aa: CASSYSVANTEAFF; CDR3nt: TGTGCCAGCAGTTACTCGGTTGCGAACACTGAAGCTTTCTTT; d_gene: -; abundance: -; j_gene: TRBJ1-1; v_gene: TRBV28
CDR3aa: CASSSDRLSGANVLTF; CDR3nt: TGTGCCAGCAGTTCGGACAGACTCTCTGGGGCCAACGTCCTGACTTTC; d_gene: -; abundance: -; j_gene: TRBJ2-6; v_gene: TRBV6-5
CDR3aa: CASSSGLPTGELFF; CDR3nt: TGTGCCAGCAGCTCGGGACTACCCACCGGGGAGCTGTTTTTT; d_gene: TRBD2; abundance: -; j_gene: TRBJ2-2; v_gene: TRBV11-3
CDR3aa: CAISVLGLAGGDTQYF; CDR3nt: TGTGCCATCAGTGTTCTGGGACTAGCGGGAGGAGATACGCAGTATTTT; d_gene: TRBD2; abundance: -; j_gene: TRBJ2-3; v_gene: TRBV10-3
CDR3aa: CASTPGQEEQFF; CDR3nt: TGTGCCAGCACCCCGGGACAAGAGGAGCAGTTCTTC; d_gene: -; abundance: once; j_gene: TRBJ2-1; v_gene: TRBV7-9
CDR3aa: CSVEGGLPSSYNEQFF; CDR3nt: TGCAGCGTTGAGGGGGGGCTACCGAGCTCCTACAATGAGCAGTTCTTC; d_gene: -; abundance: -; j_gene: TRBJ2-1; v_gene: TRBV29-1
CDR3aa: CASSQDISGSWELFF; CDR3nt: TGCGCCAGCAGCCAAGATATTAGCGGGAGCTGGGAGCTGTTTTTT; d_gene: TRBD2; abundance: -; j_gene: TRBJ2-2; v_gene: TRBV4-3
CDR3aa: CASSSASGDAWDTQYF; CDR3nt: TGTGCCAGCAGTTCCGCTAGCGGGGATGCGTGGGATACGCAGTATTTT; d_gene: TRBD2; abundance: -; j_gene: TRBJ2-3; v_gene: TRBV5-4
CDR3aa: CASAQGQGGYTF; CDR3nt: TGTGCCAGCGCCCAGGGGCAGGGTGGCTACACCTTC; d_gene: -; abundance: -; j_gene: TRBJ1-2; v_gene: TRBV7-9
CDR3aa: CASSFSLDRAMNTEAFF; CDR3nt: TGTGCCAGCAGCTTCTCGCTGGACAGGGCCATGAACACTGAAGCTTTCTTT; d_gene: TRBD1; abundance: -; j_gene: TRBJ1-1; v_gene: TRBV7-6
CDR3aa: CAISWAPTSGTETQYF; CDR3nt: TGTGCCATCAGTTGGGCCCCGACTAGCGGGACGGAGACCCAGTACTTC; d_gene: TRBD2; abundance: -; j_gene: TRBJ2-5; v_gene: TRBV10-3
CDR3aa: CASSPKPRGRTGSYEQYF; CDR3nt: TGTGCCAGCAGCCCAAAACCAAGGGGGAGGACAGGCTCCTACGAGCAGTACTTC; d_gene: -; abundance: -; j_gene: TRBJ2-7; v_gene: TRBV14
CDR3aa: CASSLVQAGETQYF; CDR3nt: TGCGCCAGCAGCTTGGTTCAGGCCGGCGAGACCCAGTACTTC; d_gene: -; abundance: -; j_gene: TRBJ2-5; v_gene: TRBV5-1
CDR3aa: CASSTRTDYGYTF; CDR3nt: TGTGCCAGCTCGACACGGACAGACTATGGCTACACCTTC; d_gene: -; abundance: -; j_gene: TRBJ1-2; v_gene: TRBV28
CDR3aa: CACLAVSSYEQYF; CDR3nt: TGTGCCTGTCTAGCCGTCAGCTCCTACGAGCAGTACTTC; d_gene: -; abundance: -; j_gene: TRBJ2-7; v_gene: TRBV30
CDR3aa: CASSELSEFF; CDR3nt: TGTGCCAGCAGTGAACTAAGTGAGTTCTTC; d_gene: -; abundance: -; j_gene: TRBJ2-1; v_gene: TRBV6-1
CDR3aa: CASTAQRATTGELFF; CDR3nt: TGTGCCAGCACCGCTCAGCGAGCAACCACCGGGGAGCTGTTTTTT; d_gene: -; abundance: -; j_gene: TRBJ2-2; v_gene: TRBV7-8
CDR3aa: CASSLGQYSNQPQHF; CDR3nt: TGCGCCAGCAGCTTGGGGCAATATAGCAATCAGCCCCAGCATTTT; d_gene: -; abundance: -; j_gene: TRBJ1-5; v_gene: TRBV5-1
CDR3aa: CSASYGQPQHF; CDR3nt: TGCAGTGCTAGTTACGGGCAGCCCCAGCATTTT; d_gene: -; abundance: -; j_gene: TRBJ1-5; v_gene: TRBV20-1
CDR3aa: CASTQSPGYGVSNYGYTF; CDR3nt: TGTGCCAGCACCCAGAGCCCGGGGTACGGCGTTTCTAACTATGGCTACACCTTC; d_gene: -; abundance: -; j_gene: TRBJ1-2; v_gene: TRBV27
CDR3aa: CASKTGSSYNEQFF; CDR3nt: TGTGCCAGCAAGACAGGGAGCTCCTACAATGAGCAGTTCTTC; d_gene: TRBD1; abundance: -; j_gene: TRBJ2-1; v_gene: TRBV27
CDR3aa: CATSRDLRNQPQHF; CDR3nt: TGTGCCACCAGCAGAGATCTACGCAATCAGCCCCAGCATTTT; d_gene: -; abundance: -; j_gene: TRBJ1-5; v_gene: TRBV15
CDR3aa: CASSDSLYEQFF; CDR3nt: TGTGCCAGCAGTGATTCCCTCTATGAGCAGTTCTTC; d_gene: -; abundance: -; j_gene: TRBJ2-1; v_gene: TRBV2
CDR3aa: CASSQVQTGGNTEAFF; CDR3nt: TGCGCCAGCAGCCAAGTCCAGACAGGGGGCAACACTGAAGCTTTCTTT; d_gene: TRBD1; abundance: -; j_gene: TRBJ1-1; v_gene: TRBV4-1
CDR3aa: CAISGLRDSYEQYF; CDR3nt: TGTGCCATCAGTGGCCTACGGGATTCCTACGAGCAGTACTTC; d_gene: -; abundance: -; j_gene: TRBJ2-7; v_gene: TRBV10-3
CDR3aa: CASMIRVDGYTF; CDR3nt: TGTGCCAGCATGATCAGGGTGGATGGCTACACCTTC; d_gene: -; abundance: -; j_gene: TRBJ1-2; v_gene: TRBV6-1
CDR3aa: CSYRPGLAGGTYNEQFF; CDR3nt: TGCAGCTACCGACCTGGACTAGCGGGAGGTACATACAATGAGCAGTTCTTC; d_gene: TRBD2; abundance: -; j_gene: TRBJ2-1; v_gene: TRBV29-1
CDR3aa: CASSERFTGTGDTEAFF; CDR3nt: TGTGCCAGCAGTGAGCGCTTTACGGGGACAGGGGACACTGAAGCTTTCTTT; d_gene: TRBD1; abundance: -; j_gene: TRBJ1-1; v_gene: TRBV2
CDR3aa: CASMRGWAQPQHF; CDR3nt: TGTGCCAGCATGCGGGGTTGGGCTCAGCCCCAGCATTTT; d_gene: -; abundance: -; j_gene: TRBJ1-5; v_gene: TRBV6-1
CDR3aa: CASSHRGSPHEQYF; CDR3nt: TGTGCCAGCAGCCACCGGGGTTCCCCCCACGAGCAGTACTTC; d_gene: -; abundance: -; j_gene: TRBJ2-7; v_gene: TRBV14
CDR3aa: CASSRRAGISGNTIYF; CDR3nt: TGTGCCAGCAGCCGAAGAGCAGGGATTTCTGGAAACACCATATATTTT; d_gene: -; abundance: -; j_gene: TRBJ1-3; v_gene: TRBV4-2
CDR3aa: CASTRTGYTEAFF; CDR3nt: TGTGCCAGTACCAGGACAGGTTACACTGAAGCTTTCTTT; d_gene: TRBD1; abundance: -; j_gene: TRBJ1-1; v_gene: TRBV19